This entry describes one TCR beta chain. The target antigen is unknown. The data are from a study of cytomegalovirus exposure and HLA in healthy donors. Study as a whole: Unique TCRs numbering some 80 million, obtained from HLA-typed donors, made up an early data release.

Germline V gives CDR1 SNHLY, CDR2 FYNNEI. V was shortened by 3 bases and J by 5 bases, with 13 bases between the two germline ends. The CDR3 length is 14 residues. Points from the study as a whole: Apart from CMV serostatus, no immune exposure information was available. Accurate prediction of most subjects' HLA-A and HLA-B alleles from TCR beta sequences was reported. Altogether, 170 or so TCR beta chains were recorded as cytomegalovirus-associated.

The PCR contained 60 Vbeta and 13 Jbeta primers. Sequencing used immunoSEQ multiplex PCR; TCRdb keeps in-frame clones, though not all of them. The sample contains around 120,000 clones, approximately 75% of which appear only once. V usage is TRBV2 and J usage is TRBJ1-1; the D gene is possibly TRBD1 (6 bases). The receptor was derived from a woman in her forties in good health and CMV-seropositive. Sequenced: PBMCs. The chain's CDR3 is CASSDRGARTEAFF. CDR3 nucleotide sequence: TGTGCCAGCAGTGATCGGGGGGCTCGGACTGAAGCTTTCTTT.